These T cell receptor beta chains were read from a single sample in a study of blood T cells in healthy people across ages. TCRdb reprocessed the 5' RACE reads via MiXCR and lists one record per CDR3 protein. The sample records roughly 2 million distinct CDR3 sequences, around half being singletons. The specimen sequenced was blood. The receptors derive from a woman aged 40 to 50 in good health. Each CDR3 is given with its conserved first and last residue. Each record gives: J gene, D gene, V gene, clone size, CDR3 DNA, CDR3 protein. A D gene is named only where the DNA matches it firmly. Clone size, where shown, is once, few, many, or a class for clones that have expanded.

TRBJ2-5 TRBD1 TRBV7-2 NA TGTGCCAGCAGCTTAGGGTCGGGACAGGGGGTAGAGACCCAGTACTTC CASSLGSGQGVETQYF
TRBJ2-1 NA TRBV20-1 few TGCAGTGCTAGTGATTCCGGGAGACAGGGCCACAATGAGCAGTTCTTC CSASDSGRQGHNEQFF
TRBJ2-7 NA TRBV9 few TGTGCCAGCAGCGTAGATCGGCAGGCCTACGAGCAGTACTTC CASSVDRQAYEQYF
TRBJ2-3 NA TRBV4-2 NA TGTGCCAGCAGCCAGAGCCGAGAGCTAGATACGCAGTATTTT CASSQSRELDTQYF
TRBJ1-2 NA TRBV19 NA TGTGCCAGTAGCCCGACTGACTGTGGCTACACCTTC CASSPTDCGYTF
TRBJ1-2 TRBD1 TRBV10-3 NA TGTGCCATCAGTGAGTTCGTGGCATCGACAGGGGGCGCAGGCTACACCTTC CAISEFVASTGGAGYTF
TRBJ2-1 TRBD2 TRBV20-1 few TGCAGTGCTAGAGATCCCGGGAGGGGCGCTAACAATGAGCAGTTCTTC CSARDPGRGANNEQFF
TRBJ2-7 NA TRBV7-8 NA TGTGCCAGCAGCTTAGACCAAGAGATCCAGTACTTC CASSLDQEIQYF
TRBJ2-5 TRBD2 TRBV4-1 NA TGCGCCAGCAGTGGACTAGCGGGGGTGTACAATGAGCAGTACTTC CASSGLAGVYNEQYF
TRBJ2-7 NA TRBV12-3/TRBV12-4 NA TGTGCCAGCAGTACCGGACAGCACTACGAGCAGTACTTC CASSTGQHYEQYF
TRBJ2-1 TRBD2 TRBV6-2/TRBV6-3 NA TGTGCCAGCAGGGAATCCGGGACTAGCGGGGGAGAGCAGTTCTTC CASRESGTSGGEQFF
TRBJ2-1 NA TRBV27 NA TGTACCACTCTTCGTGAAGTCAATGAGCAGTTCTTC CTTLREVNEQFF
TRBJ2-3 NA TRBV7-3 NA TGTGTCAGCAGCTTACCGGTCGAAGATACGCAGTATTTT CVSSLPVEDTQYF
TRBJ2-1 TRBD2 TRBV5-5 NA TGTGCCAGCAGCTCACTAGCGGGGGGACGTGGGGCCAATGAGCAGTTCTTC CASSSLAGGRGANEQFF
TRBJ2-5 NA TRBV18 NA TGTGCCAGCTCACCATTTGCAGAGACCCAGTACTTC CASSPFAETQYF
TRBJ1-4 TRBD1 TRBV7-4 few TGTGCCAGCAGCTTTTTGCAGGGGGTTAATGAAAAACTGTTTTTT CASSFLQGVNEKLFF
TRBJ1-6 TRBD1 TRBV28 NA TGTGCCAGCAGTCCCAGGGGGCGCGGTATTTCACCCCTCCACTTT CASSPRGRGISPLHF
TRBJ2-1 NA TRBV20-1 NA TGCAGTGCCCGGGACCCGGCCGGGGATGAGCAGTTCTTC CSARDPAGDEQFF
TRBJ2-5 TRBD2 TRBV7-2 NA TGTGCCAGCAGCTTCACTAGCGGGGGGTTGGAGACCCAGTACTTC CASSFTSGGLETQYF
TRBJ2-3 NA TRBV7-2 many TGTGCCAGCAGCCCTCGCGGGGCTAGCACAGATACGCAGTATTTT CASSPRGASTDTQYF
TRBJ2-2 NA TRBV7-9 NA TGTGCCAGCAGCCCGCCCGGGGTCAACACCGGGGAGCTGTTTTTT CASSPPGVNTGELFF
TRBJ2-3 TRBD2 TRBV20-1 NA TGCAGTGCCAAACCCCAAGCGGGGTCCGATACGCAGTATTTT CSAKPQAGSDTQYF
TRBJ2-7 NA TRBV15 NA TGTGCCACCAGCCCGAACCCCCGCGACAATGAGCAGTACTTC CATSPNPRDNEQYF
TRBJ2-3 TRBD2 TRBV27 few TGTGCCAGCAGTCCAAAATCAGCGGGGGGCAGCACAGATACGCAGTATTTT CASSPKSAGGSTDTQYF
TRBJ1-5 NA TRBV28 few TGTGCCAGTAGTGAGGGGGGGCAGCCCCAGCATTTT CASSEGGQPQHF
TRBJ1-2 NA TRBV15 NA TGTGCCACCAGCAGACAGGGTGGGGGCTACGGCTACACCTTC CATSRQGGGYGYTF
TRBJ1-2 NA TRBV28 NA TGTGCCAGCAGGCCACCTACTACCTATGGCTACACCTTC CASRPPTTYGYTF
TRBJ2-7 TRBD2 TRBV28 few TGTGCCAGCAGACTAGCGGGGGTTCCCTACGAGCAGTACTTC CASRLAGVPYEQYF
TRBJ1-2 NA TRBV5-1 few TGCGCCAGCAGCCCCGGGTCGGGCGACTATGGCTACACCTTC CASSPGSGDYGYTF
TRBJ1-4 NA TRBV20-1 NA TGCAGTGCTCCTCGGAGGGTCGGAGGGCCTAATGAAAAACTGTTTTTT CSAPRRVGGPNEKLFF
TRBJ1-2 NA TRBV20-1 few TGCAGTGCCCGGCCCAGCTGGGGCTATGGCTACACCTTC CSARPSWGYGYTF
TRBJ1-2 NA TRBV20-1 NA TGCAGTGCTAGAGACCTGGGGGACGGATATGGCTACACCTTC CSARDLGDGYGYTF
TRBJ2-6 TRBD1 TRBV6-4 few TGTGCCAGCAGTGGTACAGGGGGCTCTGGGGCCAACGTCCTGACTTTC CASSGTGGSGANVLTF
TRBJ1-4 NA TRBV4-3 NA TGCGCCAGCAGCCGGAAGAAGGGTGCAACTAATGAAAAACTGTTTTTT CASSRKKGATNEKLFF
TRBJ2-1 NA TRBV29-1 NA TGCAGCCCGCCCGGGGCAGGGACCTACAATGAGCAGTTCTTC CSPPGAGTYNEQFF
TRBJ2-3 NA TRBV2 NA TGTGCCAGCTACCCGCGGGGTTGGGACACAGATACGCAGTATTTT CASYPRGWDTDTQYF
TRBJ1-2 NA TRBV10-3 NA TGTGCCATCAGTGTAAACGAGGGGTATGGCTACACCTTC CAISVNEGYGYTF
TRBJ2-1 TRBD2 TRBV9 few TGTGCCAGCAGCGTAGATCGGGGGGGGAGCAATGAGCAGTTCTTC CASSVDRGGSNEQFF
TRBJ2-7 TRBD1 TRBV4-1 few TGCGCCAGCAGCCAAGTTATGGGACAGGGACAGGACGAGCAGTACTTC CASSQVMGQGQDEQYF
TRBJ1-4 NA TRBV7-2 NA TGTGCCAGCAGCTTAGTAGTATTGGGGAATGAAAAACTGTTTTTT CASSLVVLGNEKLFF
TRBJ2-7 TRBD2 TRBV5-1 NA TGCGCCAGCAGCTCGGGGGGACCAACCTACGAGCAGTACTTC CASSSGGPTYEQYF
TRBJ2-1 TRBD2 TRBV3-1 few TGTGCCAGCAGCCAAGATGCTAGCGGGGGGGCCAATGAGCAGTTCTTC CASSQDASGGANEQFF
TRBJ2-3 TRBD2 TRBV7-2 NA TGTGCCAGCAGATTAGCGGGGGGCTCTGGAGATACGCAGTATTTT CASRLAGGSGDTQYF
TRBJ2-1 TRBD2 TRBV20-1 few TGCAGTGCTAGAGATTCTAGCGGGGGCTCCTACAATGAGCAGTTCTTC CSARDSSGGSYNEQFF
TRBJ2-1 TRBD2 TRBV29-1 NA TGCAGCGTCTCAGGGACTAGCGGGAGGAGCTCCTACAATGAGCAGTTCTTC CSVSGTSGRSSYNEQFF
TRBJ1-4 NA TRBV12-3/TRBV12-4 NA TGTGCCAGCAGTTCTTTGGGGGGTGGGTTAACAACTAACGAAAAACTGTTTTTT CASSSLGGGLTTNEKLFF
TRBJ1-2 TRBD1 TRBV20-1 NA TGCAGTGCTAGAGACCCGGACAGGGGGCTGGATGGCTACACCTTC CSARDPDRGLDGYTF
TRBJ1-1 NA TRBV6-5 NA TGTGCCAGCAGTTACTCGGCCAATATCCCTGAAGCTTTCTTT CASSYSANIPEAFF
TRBJ2-7 NA TRBV7-6 NA TGTGCCAGCAGCTTAGGGGGGGGGCCAGGCGAGCAGTACTTC CASSLGGGPGEQYF
TRBJ2-6 NA TRBV12-3/TRBV12-4 few TGTGCCAGCAGTAGCCCGCGGGACAGCCAATTCTCTGGGGCCAACGTCCTGACTTTC CASSSPRDSQFSGANVLTF
TRBJ2-7 NA TRBV20-1 few TGCAGTGCTAGAAAAGGGGCTTCCAGCCCCTACGAGCAGTACTTC CSARKGASSPYEQYF
TRBJ2-4 NA TRBV5-1 NA TGCGCCAGCAGCGGGGGAGGAGACATTCAGTACTTC CASSGGGDIQYF
TRBJ2-3 TRBD2 TRBV5-1 few TGTGCCAGCAGCTTCGGTAGCGGGGGGGAGGATACGCAGTATTTT CASSFGSGGEDTQYF
TRBJ2-3 NA TRBV27 NA TGTGCCAGCAGGACGCCGCTCACAGATACGCAGTATTTT CASRTPLTDTQYF